Only a few counts were recorded for the clone carrying this TCR beta chain. Its antigen is still unknown. CDR3 length equals 14 residues. V was pared by 1 base and J by 4 bases, with 8 bases between. Germline loops: CDR1 MGHRA, CDR2 YSYEKL. The data were taken from a study of T-cell memory formation after mild COVID-19. Whole-study context: Largely, the TCR clusters proved donor specific.

TCRdb called the 5' RACE reads again in MiXCR, with one record for every CDR3 protein. The repertoire holds under 550,000 distinct CDR3 sequences, with roughly 17% as singletons. Findings of the study overall: Among CD4+ contracting clones, most were CM and EM, and CD8+ ones EMRA.

This rearrangement joins TRBV4-1 to TRBJ1-5, with D possibly being TRBD1 (5 bases). This receptor was obtained from a man between 18 and 35 years old who had mild COVID-19 (a few samples of this study predate the infection). Cell type and time point are not known. The sequenced sample was PBMCs or a T cell subset sorted from them (not recorded which). The CDR3 protein is CASSQGSGNQPQHF. In nucleotides, the CDR3 is TGCGCCAGCAGCCAAGGATCAGGGAATCAGCCCCAGCATTTT.